This T cell receptor beta chain was observed in a study of T cells after yellow fever vaccination. Study as a whole: Low-cell-number fractions underwent preparation using SMART-Seq v4 Ultra Low Input.

A universal primer site and UMIs were added as TCR cDNA was made by 5'RACE template switching. TCRdb itself ran the 5' RACE reads through MiXCR, one entry per CDR3 protein. The data contain fewer than 450,000 distinct CDR3 sequences, 7% to 10% of them singletons. General observations from the study: Post-booster samples contained most primary-vaccination clones (approximately 97% CD4, about 90% CD8).

As to this clonotype: Its target is unknown.

The source of this sequence is a man younger than 35 who received the YFV17D yellow fever vaccine. The sample here was PBMCs, taken about 49 days after the first yellow fever vaccination.

CDR3 sequence reads: CASSDYTGAGYTF. The CDR3 DNA follows: TGTGCCAGCAGCGATTATACAGGGGCTGGCTACACCTTC. The chain uses TRBV7-2 and TRBJ1-2, with 7 bases fitting TRBD1. J lost 7 bases, V lost 5 bases, and 7 bases had no gene match. The length of the CDR3 is 13 residues. Germline CDR1 is SGHTA and CDR2 is FQGNSA. Full variable domain (outside the CDR3, taken from reference TRBV7-2 and TRBJ1-2): GAGVSQSPSNKVTEKGKDVELRCDPISGHTALYWYRQSLGQGLEFLIYFQGNSAPDKSGLPSDRFSAERTGGSVSTLTIQRTQQEDSAVYLCASSDYTGAGYTFGSGTRLTVV.